The source of this T cell receptor (beta chain) is a study of kidney transplant recipient with SARS-CoV-2 infection. In TCRdb, the reads were re-called with MiXCR into one record per CDR3 protein. The table records 200,000 to 300,000 distinct CDR3 sequences, under 30% of them present only once. Germline CDR1 reads SGHVS; CDR2 reads FNYEAQ. The CDR3 loop spans 16 amino acids. The count of this clonotype is one. An end of the junction differs from the germline gene, which may be a read error. The sequencing used a blood sample, collected at baseline and on roughly day 110 from a kidney transplant recipient. This receptor was identified in a male patient aged 25-45 years who had COVID-19 and was a kidney transplant recipient. Some T cells may be provided by the graft donor. The chain links TRBV7-6 to TRBJ2-7; perhaps TRBD2 as D (5 bases). The CDR3 sequence is CASSEASGTAAYGQYF. CDR3 DNA sequence: TGTGCCAGCAGCGAAGCCAGCGGAACGGCGGCCTACGGGCAGTACTTC.